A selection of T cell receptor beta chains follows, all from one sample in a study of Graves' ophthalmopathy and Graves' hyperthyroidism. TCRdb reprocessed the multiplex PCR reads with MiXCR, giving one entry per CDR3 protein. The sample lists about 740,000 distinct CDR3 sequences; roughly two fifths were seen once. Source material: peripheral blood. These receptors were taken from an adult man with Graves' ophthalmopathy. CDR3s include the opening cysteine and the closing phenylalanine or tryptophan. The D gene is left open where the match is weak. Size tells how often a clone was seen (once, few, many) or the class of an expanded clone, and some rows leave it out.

CSVADRAEQYF TGCAGCGTTGCTGACAGGGCTGAGCAGTACTTC TRBD1 many TRBJ2-7 TRBV29-1
CASSTTFLSRYEQYF TGTGCCAGCAGTACGACGTTCCTATCGCGCTACGAGCAGTACTTC NA NA TRBJ2-7 TRBV25-1
CSVPRLSPLHF TGCAGCGTCCCGAGGTTGTCACCCCTCCACTTT NA NA TRBJ1-6 TRBV29-1
CSASEGPSEQYF TGCAGTGCTTCGGAGGGGCCCTCCGAGCAGTACTTC NA NA TRBJ2-7 TRBV20-1
CASSRIQWATEAFF TGTGCCAGCAGCCGTATTCAGTGGGCCACTGAAGCTTTCTTT NA few TRBJ1-1 TRBV14
CASSLTQGTDTQYF TGTGCCAGCAGCCTAACCCAGGGCACAGATACGCAGTATTTT NA NA TRBJ2-3 TRBV7-3
CASSLGGLLSPLHF TGTGCCAGCAGTCTAGGGGGGCTGTTATCGCCCCTCCACTTT NA NA TRBJ1-6 TRBV28
CASSLGQRTYNEQFF TGTGCCAGCAGTTTGGGACAGCGAACCTACAATGAGCAGTTCTTC TRBD1 NA TRBJ2-1 TRBV7-6
CASSFGGHHSYEQYF TGTGCCAGCAGCTTTGGTGGCCACCACTCCTACGAGCAGTACTTC NA once TRBJ2-7 TRBV11-2
CASSSDRGRNQPQHF TGTGCCAGCAGCTCGGACAGGGGCCGCAATCAGCCCCAGCATTTT TRBD1 NA TRBJ1-5 TRBV10-3
CSARERASGYEQYF TGCAGTGCTAGGGAAAGGGCCTCCGGGTACGAGCAGTACTTC NA few TRBJ2-7 TRBV20-1
CASSSGTNYGYTF TGTGCCAGCAGTAGCGGAACTAACTATGGCTACACCTTC NA NA TRBJ1-2 TRBV2
CASSQVSGFSSPLHF TGTGCCAGCAGCCAAGTTTCAGGTTTTAGTTCACCCCTCCACTTT NA NA TRBJ1-6 TRBV7-9
CASSLTGKTLQETQYF TGCGCCAGCAGCTTAACAGGCAAAACCCTCCAAGAGACCCAGTACTTC NA NA TRBJ2-5 TRBV5-1
CASSLTSSVYGYTF TGCGCCAGCAGCTTGACGAGCAGTGTCTATGGCTACACCTTC NA NA TRBJ1-2 TRBV5-1
CSVDPGQTSTNEKLFF TGCAGCGTTGATCCCGGACAGACCTCAACTAATGAAAAACTGTTTTTT NA NA TRBJ1-4 TRBV29-1
CASAGTDASYKQYF TGTGCCAGTGCCGGGACTGACGCATCTTACAAGCAGTACTTC NA NA TRBJ2-7 TRBV19
CSADGQTETQYF TGCAGTGCAGATGGACAGACGGAGACCCAGTACTTC NA many TRBJ2-5 TRBV20-1
CSVAVRGKDYTF TGCAGCGTTGCCGTGAGAGGGAAGGACTACACCTTC NA NA TRBJ1-2 TRBV29-1
CASSARDSPWDTEAFF TGTGCCAGCAGTGCGAGGGACTCCCCTTGGGACACTGAAGCTTTCTTT NA many TRBJ1-1 TRBV6-6
CASSSTETAYPYEQYF TGTGCCAGCAGCTCCACCGAGACGGCGTATCCCTACGAGCAGTACTTC NA few TRBJ2-7 TRBV5-8
CASSPDRELREQYF TGTGCCAGCAGCCCCGACAGGGAGTTGCGCGAGCAGTACTTC TRBD1 many TRBJ2-7 TRBV7-3
CATSRAVGTRSSYEQYF TGTGCCACCAGCAGAGCTGTGGGGACACGAAGCTCCTACGAGCAGTACTTC NA many TRBJ2-7 TRBV15
CASRRRQGSTEAFF TGTGCCAGCAGAAGGCGACAGGGAAGCACTGAAGCTTTCTTT TRBD1 many TRBJ1-1 TRBV7-2
CGAGDGNTIYF TGTGGGGCAGGGGATGGAAACACCATATATTTT NA NA TRBJ1-3 TRBV29-1
CASSYGRGGYTF TGTGCCAGCAGTTACGGGAGGGGTGGCTACACCTTC NA NA TRBJ1-2 TRBV10-3
CSARVWGTVSYEQYF TGCAGTGCTAGAGTCTGGGGGACCGTTTCCTACGAGCAGTACTTC NA few TRBJ2-7 TRBV20-1
CASSYSRTTYEQYF TGTGCCAGCAGTTATTCCAGGACCACCTACGAGCAGTACTTC NA many TRBJ2-7 TRBV6-5
CAISGTTGPVGEQYF TGTGCCATCAGTGGTACGACAGGGCCGGTGGGCGAGCAGTACTTC TRBD1 few TRBJ2-7 TRBV10-3
CASRLERNTEAFF TGCGCCAGCAGGCTGGAAAGGAACACTGAAGCTTTCTTT NA many TRBJ1-1 TRBV10-1
CASSMKLSNQPQHF TGTGCCAGTAGTATGAAGTTAAGCAATCAGCCCCAGCATTTT NA NA TRBJ1-5 TRBV19